The rows below give T cell receptor beta chains drawn from one sample of a study of blood T cell repertoires in COVID-19. The data were produced by immunoSEQ multiplex PCR, yet TCRdb's version contains in-frame clones alone and is incomplete. The sample shows under 350,000 clones, 70% to 90% of them seen only once. Material: peripheral blood. These receptor sequences come from a man aged 60 to 75 who had recovered from COVID-19. CDR3s include the opening cysteine and the closing phenylalanine or tryptophan. A D gene is named only where the DNA matches it firmly.

TRBJ2-7	TRBD2	TRBV3-1/TRBV3-2	CASSLRGGVDEQYF
TRBJ1-1	.	TRBV2	CASTTQAVSTEAFF
TRBJ2-1	TRBD1	TRBV9	CASSGTGNGNEQFF
TRBJ2-1	.	TRBV20-1	CSAYYNEQFF
TRBJ2-7	TRBD1	TRBV6-5	CASSIRDRGREQYF
TRBJ2-1	TRBD2	TRBV27	CASKREAAYNEQFF
TRBJ1-2	.	TRBV2	CASSERLHYGYTF
TRBJ2-7	TRBD2	TRBV19	CASRAQPGTSVLQSSYEQYF
TRBJ2-7	TRBD2	TRBV11-2	CASSQISGGAPYEQYF
TRBJ2-1	.	TRBV12-3/TRBV12-4	CASSLMYNEQFF
TRBJ1-2	.	TRBV7-9	CASSSDLISAVGGYTF
TRBJ2-1	TRBD2	TRBV29-1	CSVRKREDPYNEQFF
TRBJ2-1	TRBD2	TRBV7-8	CASSIRTSGGNNEQFF
TRBJ2-2	.	TRBV30	CACRGASTGELFF
TRBJ2-5	TRBD1	TRBV6-5	CASSYDRGLRETQYF
TRBJ2-1	TRBD1	TRBV3-1/TRBV3-2	CASSQARDRGHNEQFF
TRBJ2-3	.	TRBV12-5	CASGLGLELDTQYF
TRBJ2-7	.	TRBV6-5	CASGSGSYEQYF
TRBJ1-6	TRBD1	TRBV19	CASSITQGRNSPLHF
TRBJ2-4	TRBD2	TRBV3-1/TRBV3-2	CASSQVPLAGTGGTQYF
TRBJ2-7	TRBD1	TRBV6-5	CASSPGQGVYEQYF
TRBJ1-5	.	TRBV6-5	CASSYLGASNQPQHF
TRBJ1-2	TRBD1	TRBV9	CASSFQTGRVSTGYTF
TRBJ2-5	.	TRBV24-1	CATSAGHSSQETQYF
TRBJ1-4	TRBD1	TRBV30	CAWSVQGRRRNEKLFF
TRBJ1-6	TRBD1	TRBV6-5	CASSLPGQGNSPLHF
TRBJ1-1	TRBD1	TRBV14	CASSSYAGTGEKNTEAFF
TRBJ1-5	.	TRBV4-1	CASSQAGRGGNQPQHF
TRBJ2-1	.	TRBV4-1	CASSQDLAVAPNEQFF
TRBJ1-2	TRBD1	TRBV20-1	CSADRDRGYTF
TRBJ1-5	TRBD1	TRBV16	CASSRTTGGSGNQPQHF
TRBJ2-5	TRBD2	TRBV7-2	CASSPSTGGETQYF
TRBJ2-2	.	TRBV21-1	CASSKEAGPNTGELFF
TRBJ1-5	.	TRBV27	CASSFGVRYGGSNQPQHF
TRBJ2-7	.	TRBV5-1	CASSQSGLNYEQYF
TRBJ2-7	.	TRBV3-1/TRBV3-2	CASSHAAGLGEQYF
TRBJ2-7	TRBD1	TRBV9	CASSVDAGGNYEQYF
TRBJ1-1	TRBD1	TRBV7-9	CASRPLDRGGTEAFF
TRBJ2-1	TRBD2	TRBV18	CASSPYAGGLYNEQFF
TRBJ1-2	.	TRBV7-2	CASSSGPRYGYTF
TRBJ1-1	.	TRBV5-6	CASSTHNTEAFF
TRBJ2-1	.	TRBV2	CASSESGPYNEQFF
TRBJ2-3	TRBD2	TRBV4-2	CASSQGAWERESDTQYF
TRBJ2-1	TRBD1	TRBV27	CASSFSGTGSREQFF
TRBJ2-7	TRBD1	TRBV7-2	CASSLDRVEQYF
TRBJ1-5	.	TRBV7-6	CASSPDFNQPQHF
TRBJ1-2	TRBD1	TRBV2	CASSQTQGAVYGYTF
TRBJ1-2	TRBD1	TRBV12-5	CASGLVAGPQWDRLGANYGYTF
TRBJ1-2	.	TRBV12-3/TRBV12-4	CASSDHRTYGYTF
TRBJ2-5	TRBD1	TRBV7-9	CASSSQWTGSRETQYF
TRBJ1-4	.	TRBV21-1	CASRHGEDTPWTNEKLFF